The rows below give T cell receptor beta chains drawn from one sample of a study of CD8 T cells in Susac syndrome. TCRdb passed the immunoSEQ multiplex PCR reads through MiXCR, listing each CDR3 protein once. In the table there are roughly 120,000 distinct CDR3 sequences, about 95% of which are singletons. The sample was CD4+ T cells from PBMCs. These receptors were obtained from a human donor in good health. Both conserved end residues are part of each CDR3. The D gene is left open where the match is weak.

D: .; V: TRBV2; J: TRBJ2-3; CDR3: CASSVLVATDTQYF; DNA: TGTGCCAGCAGTGTACTGGTAGCCACAGATACGCAGTATTTT
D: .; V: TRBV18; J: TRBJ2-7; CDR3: CASSPVYLSYEQYF; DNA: TGTGCCAGCTCACCTGTGTACCTCTCCTACGAGCAGTACTTC
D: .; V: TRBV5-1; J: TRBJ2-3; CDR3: CASSSRQTDTQYF; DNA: TGCGCCAGCAGCTCCCGACAGACAGATACGCAGTATTTT
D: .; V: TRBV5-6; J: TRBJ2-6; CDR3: CASSLFAGPSGANVLTF; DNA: TGTGCCAGCAGCTTGTTTGCGGGACCTTCTGGGGCCAACGTCCTGACTTTC
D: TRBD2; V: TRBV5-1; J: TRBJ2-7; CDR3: CASSLAGTSGRAYEQYF; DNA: TGCGCCAGCAGCTTAGCCGGGACTAGCGGGAGGGCCTACGAGCAGTACTTC
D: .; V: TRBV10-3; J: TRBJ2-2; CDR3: CAIAPDGRSNTGELFF; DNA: TGTGCCATCGCCCCGGACGGACGCTCGAACACCGGGGAGCTGTTTTTT
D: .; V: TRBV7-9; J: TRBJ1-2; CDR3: CASSLGGRYGYTF; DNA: TGTGCCAGCAGCCTAGGCGGGCGTTATGGCTACACCTTC
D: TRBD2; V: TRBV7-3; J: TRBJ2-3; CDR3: CASSLARTSGNYF; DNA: TGTGCCAGCAGCTTAGCAAGGACTAGCGGGAACTATTTT
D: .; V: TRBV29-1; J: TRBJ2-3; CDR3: CSGMTQSTDTQYF; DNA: TGCAGCGGTATGACACAGAGCACAGATACGCAGTATTTT
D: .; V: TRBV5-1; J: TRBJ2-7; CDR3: CASSPPQLPGEQYF; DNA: TGCGCCAGCAGTCCCCCGCAGCTCCCTGGCGAGCAGTACTTC
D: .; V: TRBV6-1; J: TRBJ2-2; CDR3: CASRARTENTGELFF; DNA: TGTGCCAGTCGAGCCCGGACAGAGAACACCGGGGAGCTGTTTTTT
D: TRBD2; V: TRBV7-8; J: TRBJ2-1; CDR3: CASSQGTSGRGQFF; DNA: TGTGCCAGCAGCCAAGGGACTAGCGGGAGGGGTCAGTTCTTC
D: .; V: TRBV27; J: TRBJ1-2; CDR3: CASSLKLGAIGYTF; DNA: TGTGCCAGCAGTTTAAAGTTAGGGGCTATTGGCTACACCTTC
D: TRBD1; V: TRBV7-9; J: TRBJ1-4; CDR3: CASSLGQGGRVEKLFF; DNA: TGTGCCAGCAGCTTGGGACAGGGGGGAAGAGTGGAAAAACTGTTTTTT
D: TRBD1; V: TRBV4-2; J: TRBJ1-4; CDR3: CASSLGDSATNEKLFF; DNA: TGTGCCAGCAGCCTAGGGGACAGCGCAACTAATGAAAAACTGTTTTTT
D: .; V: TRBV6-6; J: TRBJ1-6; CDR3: CASNLQGENSPLHF; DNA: TGTGCCAGCAACCTACAGGGTGAGAATTCACCCCTCCACTTT